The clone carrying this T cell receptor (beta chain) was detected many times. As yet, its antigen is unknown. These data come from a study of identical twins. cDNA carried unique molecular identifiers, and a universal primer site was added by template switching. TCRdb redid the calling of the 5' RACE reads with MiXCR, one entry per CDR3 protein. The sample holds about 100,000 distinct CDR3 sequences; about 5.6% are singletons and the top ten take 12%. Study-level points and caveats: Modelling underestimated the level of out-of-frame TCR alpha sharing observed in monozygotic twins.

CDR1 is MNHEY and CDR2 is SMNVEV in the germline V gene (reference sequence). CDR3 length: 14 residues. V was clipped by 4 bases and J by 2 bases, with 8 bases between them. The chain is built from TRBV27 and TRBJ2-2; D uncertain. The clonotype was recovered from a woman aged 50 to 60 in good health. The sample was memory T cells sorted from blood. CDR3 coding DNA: TGTGCCAGCAGTTCAACGATCAACACCGGGGAGCTGTTTTTT. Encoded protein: CASSSTINTGELFF.